This T cell receptor (beta chain) was recorded in a study of T-cell memory formation after mild COVID-19. Turning to the study itself: TCR clustering was largely donor specific.

TCRdb itself ran the 5' RACE reads through MiXCR, one entry per CDR3 protein. The sample consists of fewer than 700,000 distinct CDR3 sequences, roughly 18% of them appearing once. The CDR3 is 14 amino acids. Trimming shortened V by 6 bases and J by 2 bases, and 14 bases separated the two germline ends. Sequencing used PBMCs or a T cell subset sorted from them (not recorded which). The chain combines TRBV12-3 or TRBV12-4 with TRBJ2-7, with D possibly TRBD1 on 5 matching bases. This TCR derives from an adult woman who had mild COVID-19 (a few samples of this study predate the infection). Cell type and time point are not known. CDR3 DNA sequence: TGTGCCAGCAGCTGCGGACACTCGGCCTACGAGCAGTACTTC. Translation gives CASSCGHSAYEQYF.